One and the same sample provided the 30 T cell receptor beta chains below, sequenced in a study of radiation and T cells in renal cell carcinoma. Produced via immunoSEQ multiplex PCR; TCRdb's table is partial and in-frame only. The repertoire holds about 130,000 clones, with around 82% as singletons. This sample's time point: blood 2 weeks post-SBRT. Treatment of the sample: 15 Gy SBRT to primary tumor, nephrectomy 4 weeks later. This sample comprised blood, obtained from a patient whose treatment included radiotherapy and nephrectomy. These receptor sequences come from a man aged 45-65 years with renal cell carcinoma.

This clone is a singleton in its sample. The chain links TRBV6-6 to TRBJ2-5; D is possibly TRBD2 (5 bases). The CDR3 consists of 13 residues. The germline gives CDR1 MNHNY, CDR2 SVGAGI (reference sequence). Trimming took 8 bases from V and 1 from J, leaving 11 bases between them. The CDR3 loop reads CASRSGTQETQYF. In DNA, the CDR3 is TGTGCCAGCCGGAGCGGAACCCAAGAGACCCAGTACTTC.

This chain links TRBV19 with TRBJ2-1, with TRBD1 matching over 9 bases. Looked up from germline, CDR1 is LNHDA and CDR2 is SQIVND (reference sequence). J was trimmed by 0 bases and V by 4 bases; bases with no gene match: 7. The CDR3 spans 17 residues. DNA of the CDR3: TGTGCCAGTAGTAGATCGACAGGGGGAGGCTCCTACAATGAGCAGTTCTTC. This codes for CASSRSTGGGSYNEQFF. The complete variable domain, with remaining parts taken from reference TRBV19 and TRBJ2-1, reads DGGITQSPKYLFRKEGQNVTLSCEQNLNHDAMYWYRQDPGQGLRLIYYSQIVNDFQKGDIAEGYSVSREKKESFPLTVTSAQKNPTAFYLCASSRSTGGGSYNEQFFGPGTRLTVL.

The V gene is TRBV2, the J gene TRBJ2-7, with D unresolved. The CDR3 consists of 14 residues. Trimming pared 4 bases from V and 7 bases from J, leaving 17 bases between. Germline assignment: CDR1 SNHLY and CDR2 FYNNEI. CDR3 DNA sequence: TGTGCCAGCAGTGCACGGGTCCTGTCTGGGGAGCAGTACTTC. Its translation is CASSARVLSGEQYF.

The chain uses TRBV30 and TRBJ1-3; D unclear. The CDR3 is 11 residues long. V dropped 1 base and J dropped 8 bases, with 6 bases sitting between them. Germline V gene lookup returns CDR1 GTSNPN and CDR2 SVGIG (reference sequence). The CDR3 protein is CAWSEVYTIYF. CDR3 DNA: TGTGCCTGGAGTGAAGTTTACACCATATATTTT.

This sequence joins TRBV2 and TRBJ2-7, with 9 positions matching TRBD2. The CDR3 is 13 residues long. Germline assignment: CDR1 SNHLY and CDR2 FYNNEI. V was pared by 3 bases and J by 4 bases, with 1 base of the junction left unmatched. CDR3 residues: CASSDSGSYEQYF. The DNA for the CDR3 is TGTGCCAGCAGTGATAGCGGGAGTTACGAGCAGTACTTC. Together with reference TRBV2 and TRBJ2-7, the CDR3 gives the full variable domain: EPEVTQTPSHQVTQMGQEVILRCVPISNHLYFYWYRQILGQKVEFLVSFYNNEISEKSEIFDDQFSVERPDGSNFTLKIRSTKLEDSAMYFCASSDSGSYEQYFGPGTRLTVT.

This clone turned up a few times. This sequence joins TRBV14 and TRBJ1-1; D is ambiguous. This CDR3 has 13 residues. Germline CDR1 SGHDN, CDR2 FVKESK. Deletions cut 0 bases from V and 1 base from J, with 3 bases between. The CDR3 sequence is CASSQDQNTEAFF. The CDR3 region has the DNA TGTGCCAGCAGCCAAGATCAGAACACTGAAGCTTTCTTT.

The sample holds many counts of this clone. The rearrangement links TRBV7-9 to TRBJ1-1; TRBD1 agrees at 7 bases. This CDR3 comprises 15 residues. V dropped 3 bases and J dropped 0; count of bases not matched to a gene: 4. In germline, CDR1 is SEHNR, CDR2 FQNEAQ (reference sequence). CDR3 amino acids: CASSFWTGMNTEAFF. The DNA of the CDR3 is TGTGCCAGCAGCTTTTGGACAGGAATGAACACTGAAGCTTTCTTT.

V is TRBV2 and J is TRBJ2-2, with a tentative D call TRBD2 (5 bases). Deletions cut 1 base from V and 5 bases from J, with 11 bases between. Per the germline V gene, CDR1 is SNHLY and CDR2 is FYNNEI. The CDR3 sequence is 15 residues long. CDR3 sequence: CASSEDGVWTGELFF. The CDR3 DNA sequence: TGTGCCAGCAGTGAAGACGGGGTTTGGACCGGGGAGCTGTTTTTT.

This chain joins TRBV19 and TRBJ2-3, with D possibly matching TRBD2 (6 bases). CDR1 and CDR2 from the germline V gene are LNHDA and SQIVND (reference sequence). The CDR3 extends over 14 amino acids. The V and J ends lost 6 bases and 2 bases respectively, with 12 bases between them. Here the CDR3 DNA reads TGTGCCAGTAGCGGGGGACTGTCCACAGATACGCAGTATTTT. It codes for CASSGGLSTDTQYF.

The chain has TRBV18 and TRBJ1-4; 11 positions agree with TRBD1. V was pared by 2 bases and J by 7 bases, with 3 bases of the junction left unmatched. The CDR3 loop spans 15 amino acids. CDR1 and CDR2 (germline): KGHSH, LQKENI. The CDR3 DNA is TGTGCCAGCTCACCATCCGGGACAGGGGGTGAAAAACTGTTTTTT. Translated, it gives CASSPSGTGGEKLFF.

This clone is a singleton in its sample. The sample contains more than one DNA sequence encoding this CDR3. The gene calls are TRBV5-6 and TRBJ2-7, with D possibly TRBD1 on 5 matching bases. The length of the CDR3 is 12 residues. Deletions cut 1 base from V and 3 bases from J, with 5 bases between. Germline-derived CDR1 and CDR2 are SGHDT and YYEEEE. In DNA, the CDR3 is TGTGCCAGCAGCTTGCAGGGCTACGAGCAGTACTTC. This translates into CASSLQGYEQYF.

The chain is built from TRBV9 and TRBJ2-7; 10 nucleotides line up with TRBD1. The CDR3 contains 16 residues. Germline loops: CDR1 SGDLS, CDR2 YYNGEE. After removal of 3 bases from V and 4 bases from J, the junction contained 10 bases not matched to a gene. In nucleotides, the CDR3 is TGTGCCAGCAGCGCGGGGCCGGGACAGGGGCGATACGAGCAGTACTTC. As protein: CASSAGPGQGRYEQYF. Full variable domain (remainder filled in from reference TRBV9 and TRBJ2-7): DSGVTQTPKHLITATGQRVTLRCSPRSGDLSVYWYQQSLDQGLQFLIQYYNGEERAKGNILERFSAQQFPDLHSELNLSSLELGDSALYFCASSAGPGQGRYEQYFGPGTRLTVT.

The chain is built from TRBV6-5 and TRBJ1-1; D might be TRBD1 (6 bases). Germline V gene sequence: CDR1 MNHEY, CDR2 SVGAGI. With 5 bases removed from V and 3 bases from J, the gap between germline ends came to 13 bases. This CDR3 has 14 amino acids. CDR3 nucleotide sequence: TGTGCCAGCAGTCCGGGACAAGGGTACACTGAAGCTTTCTTT. Its translation is CASSPGQGYTEAFF.

V is TRBV5-8 and J is TRBJ2-1; 10 positions agree with TRBD1. CDR3 length equals 17 residues. V was clipped by 0 bases and J by 9 bases; unmatched bases: 12. Germline V gene sequence: CDR1 SGHTS, CDR2 YDEGEE. CDR3 sequence reads: CASSLGTGTGVVGEQFF. CDR3 in DNA: TGTGCCAGCAGCTTGGGGACCGGGACAGGGGTGGTTGGTGAGCAGTTCTTC.

CDR3 residues: CASSLGGFNKAFF. The CDR3 nucleotides are TGTGCCAGCAGCTTGGGAGGGTTTAACAAAGCTTTCTTT. The rearrangement uses TRBV7-2 and TRBJ1-1; D not resolved. Per germline, CDR1 SGHTA and CDR2 FQGNSA. CDR3 length: 13 residues. The germline V and J ends were trimmed by 3 bases and 9 bases, with 14 bases remaining between them.

The chain links TRBV5-1 to TRBJ2-3, with 8 bases aligning to TRBD1. Germline V gene data show CDR1 as SGHRS and CDR2 as YFSETQ. CDR3 size: 15 residues. The junction had 4 bases not matched to a gene; V was cut back by 3 bases and J by 1 base. CDR3 nucleotide sequence: TGCGCCAGCAGCTCGGGGACAGGCGGCACAGATACGCAGTATTTT. Protein: CASSSGTGGTDTQYF.

The chain uses TRBV6-5 and TRBJ2-3, with 9 bases that match TRBD2. This CDR3 region has 15 residues. V shed 6 bases and J 4 bases; nucleotides not matched to a gene: 8. Germline CDR1 is MNHEY and CDR2 is SVGAGI. CDR3 nucleotide sequence: TGTGCCAGCAGGACTGAGACTAGCGGTGCAGATACGCAGTATTTT. It is translated as CASRTETSGADTQYF.

The J gene is TRBJ2-7, the V gene TRBV6-1; 11 nucleotides line up with TRBD2. The CDR3 has 13 residues. Germline CDR1 and CDR2: MNHNS and SASEGT. V dropped 10 bases and J dropped 6; count of bases not matched to a gene: 8. CDR3 sequence: CATSGTSGSEQYF. The CDR3 nucleotides are TGTGCCACCTCCGGGACTAGCGGCTCCGAGCAGTACTTC.

The V and J genes are TRBV19 and TRBJ1-2; the D gene is possibly TRBD1 (5 bases). Trimming took 2 bases from V and 8 from J, leaving 15 bases between them. The CDR3 spans 14 residues. Germline V gene lookup returns CDR1 LNHDA and CDR2 SQIVND (reference sequence). The CDR3 is CASSIRSGHIGYTF. The CDR3 bases are TGTGCCAGTAGTATAAGGTCAGGACATATCGGCTACACCTTC.

CDR3 protein: CASSPNTGDYGYTF. CDR3 nucleotide sequence: TGTGCCAGCTCACCAAACACAGGGGATTATGGCTACACCTTC. This chain connects TRBV18 to TRBJ1-2; 7 bases align to TRBD1. Trimming removed 2 bases from V and 5 bases from J; junction bases left unmatched: 5. The CDR3 is 14 residues long. Germline assignment: CDR1 KGHSH and CDR2 LQKENI.

The chain carries TRBV10-3 and TRBJ2-3; TRBD1 matches at 7 bases. V trimming: 6 bases; J trimming: 4 bases; junction bases outside the gene matches: 13. The germline CDR1 and CDR2 sequences are ENHRY and SYGVKD. There are 16 residues in the CDR3. The CDR3 reads CAISASTGAPADTQYF. The CDR3 nucleotides read TGTGCCATCAGCGCGAGTACAGGGGCTCCGGCAGATACGCAGTATTTT.

This chain links TRBV9 with TRBJ2-6; D perhaps matches TRBD2 (5 bases). The CDR3 loop spans 15 amino acids. Germline V gives CDR1 SGDLS, CDR2 YYNGEE. V lost 3 bases and J lost 2, with 9 bases in between. CDR3 coding DNA: TGTGCCAGCAGCGCCCGGGGAGCTGGGGCCAACGTCCTGACTTTC. Protein: CASSARGAGANVLTF. The full variable domain, with the rest looked up from reference TRBV9 and TRBJ2-6, is DSGVTQTPKHLITATGQRVTLRCSPRSGDLSVYWYQQSLDQGLQFLIQYYNGEERAKGNILERFSAQQFPDLHSELNLSSLELGDSALYFCASSARGAGANVLTFGAGSRLTVL.

This chain links TRBV10-2 with TRBJ1-2, with 8 bases matching TRBD1. The CDR3 spans 13 residues. Germline values: CDR1 WSHSY, CDR2 SAAADI. J was trimmed by 7 bases and V by 4 bases; bases with no gene match: 5. CDR3: CASSVQGAVGYTF. In DNA, the CDR3 is TGCGCCAGCAGTGTCCAGGGGGCGGTTGGCTACACCTTC.

The chain uses TRBV19 and TRBJ2-6, with unresolved D. Trimming took off 6 bases at V and 0 bases at J, with 6 bases between the two ends. The CDR3 runs to 14 residues. Germline V gene sequence: CDR1 LNHDA, CDR2 SQIVND (reference sequence). In nucleotides, the CDR3 is TGTGCCAGTAGGGCCCCCTCTGGGGCCAACGTCCTGACTTTC. Encoded protein: CASRAPSGANVLTF. Variable domain in full (rest from reference TRBV19 and TRBJ2-6): DGGITQSPKYLFRKEGQNVTLSCEQNLNHDAMYWYRQDPGQGLRLIYYSQIVNDFQKGDIAEGYSVSREKKESFPLTVTSAQKNPTAFYLCASRAPSGANVLTFGAGSRLTVL.

J is TRBJ2-3 and V is TRBV25-1; D ambiguous. Trimming took 5 bases from V and 4 from J, leaving 13 bases between them. CDR3 length: 14 residues. Germline V gives CDR1 MGHDK, CDR2 SYGVNS. CDR3 in DNA: TGTGCCAGCAGTCCCCCCCCTAGAGCAGATACGCAGTATTTT. Protein: CASSPPPRADTQYF.

This clone was detected only a few times. The chain links TRBV7-3 to TRBJ2-3, with unresolved D. The CDR3 covers 15 residues. The germline V and J ends were trimmed by 1 base and 0 bases, with 8 bases remaining between them. The germline V gene has CDR1 SGHTA and CDR2 FQGTGA. The CDR3 spells CASSLSGGSTDTQYF. CDR3 bases: TGTGCCAGCAGCTTAAGTGGCGGCAGCACAGATACGCAGTATTTT.

The chain joins TRBV19 to TRBJ2-3; 8 bases agree with TRBD2. CDR3 length: 14 residues. Germline-derived CDR1 and CDR2 are LNHDA and SQIVND (reference sequence). V shed 5 bases, J shed 3 bases, and the junction held 4 bases outside the gene matches. The CDR3 region has the DNA TGTGCCAGTAGTCCTAGCGGGTTGACAGATACGCAGTATTTT. As protein: CASSPSGLTDTQYF.

The chain uses TRBV7-8 and TRBJ2-3; the match to TRBD2 covers 11 bases. Germline CDR1 is SGHVS and CDR2 is FQNEAQ. After removal of 4 bases from V and 4 bases from J, the junction contained 10 bases not matched to a gene. This CDR3 has 17 amino acids. The CDR3 DNA is TGTGCCAGCAGCTCCAGCATAGCGGGGGGGCGACCAGATACGCAGTATTTT. Protein: CASSSSIAGGRPDTQYF.

The V and J genes are TRBV2 and TRBJ2-7; D may be TRBD2 (6 bases). This CDR3 region has 13 residues. V lost 6 bases, J lost 4 bases, and 13 bases lay in between. Germline assignment: CDR1 SNHLY and CDR2 FYNNEI. Written as DNA, the CDR3 is TGTGCCAGCAGCACCGGGACTTTATACGAGCAGTACTTC. It codes for CASSTGTLYEQYF.

The CDR3 nucleotides are TGCGCCAGCAGCTTGGGGGGGACCATGAACACTGAAGCTTTCTTT. Its protein is CASSLGGTMNTEAFF. The V and J genes are TRBV5-1 and TRBJ1-1; the D gene is possibly TRBD1 (5 bases). This CDR3 spans 15 amino acids. Germline CDR1 reads SGHRS; CDR2 reads YFSETQ. V was shortened by 0 bases and J by 0 bases, with 9 bases between the two germline ends.